The clone carrying this T cell receptor beta chain came up a few times. The antigen is undetermined. CDR1 is DFQATT and CDR2 is SNEGSKA in the germline V gene (reference sequence). V was trimmed by 2 bases and J by 0 bases, leaving 11 bases between them. CDR3 size: 14 residues. Library preparation (for TCRbeta) was performed with unique molecular identifiers. TCRdb redid the calling of the PCR reads with MiXCR, one entry per CDR3 protein. Here the sample spans about 440,000 distinct CDR3 sequences, approximately 41% being singletons. This sample was included in a study of T-cell reconstitution after alpha-beta-depleted transplantation in children. Notes on the study in general: Diversity and T-cell counts at one year after transplant derived mostly from new T cells. It was surviving recipient T cells and thymic progenitors that gave some patients high TCRbeta diversity at day 60. Several hundred expanded graft clones reportedly gave rise to the alpha-beta T cells present about two months after transplant.

The sequence was obtained from a girl aged 2-9 years with aplastic anemia, due to receive a stem cell transplant. The sequencing used PBMCs, collected before TCRalphabeta/CD19-depleted stem cell transplant. This chain joins TRBV20-1 and TRBJ2-7, with TRBD1 as a possible D gene (6 bases). The CDR3 region is CSARRTAGSYEQYF. CDR3 bases: TGCAGTGCTAGACGGACAGCTGGCTCCTACGAGCAGTACTTC.